The present T cell receptor beta chain was sequenced within a study of T cell clonality in common variable immunodeficiency. TCRdb's table, derived via immunoSEQ multiplex PCR, lists solely in-frame clones and lacks some. The repertoire has around 55,000 clones, none seen only once; the ten largest take around 0.84%. Each donor provided about 5 to 9 ml of heparinized whole blood. This CDR3 comprises 12 residues. Germline CDR1 is SNHLY and CDR2 is FYNNEI. This clone was counted many times. The read ends 3 residues before the CDR3 terminus; that terminus is restored from the germline J gene. This sequence originates from a person aged 18-69 years in good health. The specimen was peripheral blood mononuclear cells. The chain couples TRBV2 to TRBJ2-3; D not certain. CDR3 DNA, as far as it was read: TGTGCCAGCAGGACTTACCAAGAGACG. Its protein product is CASRTYQET. The entire CDR3 reads CASRTYQETQYF.